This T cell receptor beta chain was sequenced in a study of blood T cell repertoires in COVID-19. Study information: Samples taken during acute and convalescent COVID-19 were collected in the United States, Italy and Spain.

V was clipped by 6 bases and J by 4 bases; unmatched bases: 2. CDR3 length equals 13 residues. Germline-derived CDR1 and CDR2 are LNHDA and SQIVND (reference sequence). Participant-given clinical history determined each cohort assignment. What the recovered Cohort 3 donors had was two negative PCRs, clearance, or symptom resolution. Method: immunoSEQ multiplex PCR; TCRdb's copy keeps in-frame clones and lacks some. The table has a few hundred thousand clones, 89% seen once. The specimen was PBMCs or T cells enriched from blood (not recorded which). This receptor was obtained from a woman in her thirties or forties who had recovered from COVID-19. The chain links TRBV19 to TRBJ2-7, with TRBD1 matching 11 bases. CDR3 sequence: CASRGQGGYEQYF. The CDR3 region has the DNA TGTGCCAGTAGGGGACAGGGGGGTTACGAGCAGTACTTC.